The sequence of this TCR beta chain was determined in a study of T cells in Graves' hyperthyroidism and ophthalmopathy. Using RNA transcripts as the source, TCR beta CDR3 regions were amplified. Using the HTBI primer set, a first-round RT-PCR was run on the TCR CDR3. Each CDR3 protein is one row after TCRdb ran MiXCR on the multiplex PCR reads. The data hold around 690,000 distinct CDR3 sequences, with 15% to 20% observed a single time. The V gene lost 2 bases and the J gene lost 1 base, with 9 bases spanning the gap. Germline loops: CDR1 SGHRS, CDR2 YFSETQ. The length of the CDR3 is 14 residues. J is TRBJ1-1 and V is TRBV5-1, with D hard to call. This sequence was found in a man aged 50 or older with Graves' hyperthyroidism. The material sequenced was blood. This CDR3 is CASSFNTENTEAFF. The CDR3 DNA reads as TGCGCCAGCAGCTTTAACACGGAGAACACTGAAGCTTTCTTT.